The rows below give T cell receptor beta chains drawn from one sample of a study of cytomegalovirus exposure and HLA in healthy donors. The assay was immunoSEQ multiplex PCR, and TCRdb's table has in-frame clones only and misses some. Among some 120,000 clones, over 85% were seen once, and the ten largest hold approximately 2.1%. Sample: PBMCs. Source of these receptors: a woman under 30 in good health and CMV-seronegative. Each CDR3 is given without its conserved first and last residue.

J,V,CDR3
TRBJ1-1,TRBV5-6,ASSLDSAGMNTEAF
TRBJ2-1,TRBV5-1,ASSLEGALPLANEQF
TRBJ2-7,TRBV28,ASRTNVRLYEQY
TRBJ2-3,TRBV25-1,ASSGGLAGGTDTQY
TRBJ1-1,TRBV5-1,ASSIGGQTTEAF
TRBJ2-1,TRBV5-1,ASSSSPGHTYNEQF
TRBJ1-1,TRBV2,ASSEEGRGRRLVLF
TRBJ1-2,TRBV2,ASRTGDPGIGYGYT
TRBJ2-2,TRBV19,ASTPSGREDTGELF
TRBJ1-6,TRBV30,AWSVDRKSSPLH
TRBJ1-2,TRBV5-1,ASSRGTASNYGYT
TRBJ1-2,TRBV30,AWSSWGDYGYT
TRBJ2-1,TRBV15,ATSKQAAASGGQRSVF
TRBJ2-7,TRBV28,ASRLDRGYEQY
TRBJ2-1,TRBV7-9,ASSVTSGGYNEQF
TRBJ2-2,TRBV7-6,ASSWTGSNTGELF
TRBJ2-2,TRBV30,AWRGQMNTGELF
TRBJ1-2,TRBV27,ASRMAGQNYGYT
TRBJ1-1,TRBV2,ASSEQGAHNTEAF
TRBJ2-1,TRBV20-1,SAGPEGEQF
TRBJ2-1,TRBV11-3,ASSLALGQGRYNEQF
TRBJ2-7,TRBV5-6,ASSWGGTSYEQY
TRBJ1-1,TRBV9,ASSVMTVMNTEAF
TRBJ2-1,TRBV5-1,ASRTSDRNEQF
TRBJ1-1,TRBV6-5,ASSYAAGRPNTEAF
TRBJ1-1,TRBV28,ASRGQGFEAF
TRBJ1-1,TRBV30,AWGRTGGTEAF
TRBJ2-7,TRBV7-9,ASSSSGQYEQY
TRBJ2-3,TRBV5-1,ASSPGSRGDTQY
TRBJ2-7,TRBV5-1,ASSLGGLKTSGSPHEQY
TRBJ1-4,TRBV9,ASSQSTGGGSEKLF
TRBJ1-1,TRBV5-6,ASSEARQTAF
TRBJ2-1,TRBV7-2,ASSLGSGSNEQF
TRBJ1-1,TRBV5-1,ASSRDRGRTEAF
TRBJ2-5,TRBV4-1,ASSPQGDRVETQY
TRBJ2-1,TRBV5-6,ASTDVTRDRGYNEQF
TRBJ1-4,TRBV6-6,ASSSLTGNEKLF
TRBJ2-6,TRBV28,ASIPGDSGANVLT
TRBJ2-7,TRBV7-8,ASRTGTSGSWNEQY
TRBJ2-1,TRBV28,ASSPRAGGSYNEQF
TRBJ2-7,TRBV28,ASSLPGEQY
TRBJ2-4,TRBV2,ASSPPPAGEAKNIQY
TRBJ2-7,TRBV18,ASSLAGPSYEQY
TRBJ2-3,TRBV6-6,ASSPDLAGGDTQY
TRBJ1-3,TRBV7-9,ASSLRRVMDTIY
TRBJ2-3,TRBV7-2,ASRKTDQGTDTQY
TRBJ2-3,TRBV5-1,ASSSLQGSGSDTQY
TRBJ1-1,TRBV18,ASSPLQGRGTEAF
TRBJ1-1,TRBV5-4,ASSLGRANTEAF
TRBJ2-7,TRBV2,ASSEGLAVEQY
TRBJ1-5,TRBV6-1,ASSEDHTSRMNQPQH
TRBJ1-2,TRBV28,ASTRRQGPKPNYGYT